This TCR beta chain was recorded in a study of identical twins. Whole-study findings and limits: For out-of-frame alpha sequences shared by twins, low generation probability was in excess.

This clonotype was observed a few times. Its antigen is unknown. CDR3 size: 16 residues. Germline V CDR1 and CDR2: SGDLS, YYNGEE. V was pared by 0 bases and J by 2 bases, with 5 bases of the junction left unmatched. Each CDR3 protein is one row after TCRdb ran MiXCR on the 5' RACE reads. The sample carries some 300,000 distinct CDR3 sequences, about 12% recorded once. The same sample was also studied in work on yellow fever vaccine responses in identical twins.

The gene calls are TRBV9 and TRBJ2-1, with TRBD2 matching 7 bases. The source is a woman aged 18-29 years in good health. Sequenced: CD8+ T cells sorted from blood. The CDR3 protein is CASSVEGEGAYNEQFF. The CDR3 DNA follows: TGTGCCAGCAGCGTAGAAGGGGAGGGCGCCTACAATGAGCAGTTCTTC.